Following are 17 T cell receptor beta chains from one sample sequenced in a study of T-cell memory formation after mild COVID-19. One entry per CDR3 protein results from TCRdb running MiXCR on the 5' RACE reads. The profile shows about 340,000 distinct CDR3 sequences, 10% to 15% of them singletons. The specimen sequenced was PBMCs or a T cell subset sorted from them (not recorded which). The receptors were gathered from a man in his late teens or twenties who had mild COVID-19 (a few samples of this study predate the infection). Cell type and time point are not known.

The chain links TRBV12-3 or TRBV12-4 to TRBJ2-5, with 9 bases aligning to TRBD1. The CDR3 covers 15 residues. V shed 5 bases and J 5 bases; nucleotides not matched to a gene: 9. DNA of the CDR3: TGTGCCAGCAGTCAGGGACAGGGAGGTTTCGAGACCCAGTACTTC. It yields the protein CASSQGQGGFETQYF.

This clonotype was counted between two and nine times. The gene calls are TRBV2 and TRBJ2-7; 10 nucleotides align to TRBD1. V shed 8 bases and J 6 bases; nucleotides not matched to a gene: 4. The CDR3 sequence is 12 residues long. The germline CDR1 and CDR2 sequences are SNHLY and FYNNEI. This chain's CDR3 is CASGRTGGEQYV. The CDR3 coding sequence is TGTGCCAGCGGTCGGACAGGGGGCGAGCAGTACGTC.

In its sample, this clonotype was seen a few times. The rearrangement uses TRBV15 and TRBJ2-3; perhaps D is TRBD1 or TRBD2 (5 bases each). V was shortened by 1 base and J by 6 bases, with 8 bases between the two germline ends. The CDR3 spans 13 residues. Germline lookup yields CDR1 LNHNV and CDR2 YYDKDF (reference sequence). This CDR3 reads CATSRAGADTQYF. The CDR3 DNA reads TGTGCCACCAGCAGAGCCGGGGCCGATACGCAGTATTTT.

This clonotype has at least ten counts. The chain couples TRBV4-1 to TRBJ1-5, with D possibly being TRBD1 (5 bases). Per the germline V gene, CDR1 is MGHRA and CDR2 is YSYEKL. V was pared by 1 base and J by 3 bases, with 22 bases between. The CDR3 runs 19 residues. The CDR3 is CASSQATVGLDRPNQPQHF. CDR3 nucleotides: TGCGCCAGCAGCCAAGCCACGGTCGGGCTTGACAGACCCAATCAGCCCCAGCATTTT.

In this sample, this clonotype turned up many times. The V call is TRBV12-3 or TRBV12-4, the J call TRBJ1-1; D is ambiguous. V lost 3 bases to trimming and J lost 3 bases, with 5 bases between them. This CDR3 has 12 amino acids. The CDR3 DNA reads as TGTGCCAGCAGTTTGTCTGACACTGAAGCTTTCTTT. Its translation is CASSLSDTEAFF.

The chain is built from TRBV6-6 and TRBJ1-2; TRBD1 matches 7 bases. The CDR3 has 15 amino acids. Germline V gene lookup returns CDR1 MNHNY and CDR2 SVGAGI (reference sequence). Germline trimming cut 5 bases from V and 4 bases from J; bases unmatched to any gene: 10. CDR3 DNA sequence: TGTGCCAGCAGTACGACAGGGAGGGATTTCTATGGCTACACCTTC. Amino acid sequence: CASSTTGRDFYGYTF.

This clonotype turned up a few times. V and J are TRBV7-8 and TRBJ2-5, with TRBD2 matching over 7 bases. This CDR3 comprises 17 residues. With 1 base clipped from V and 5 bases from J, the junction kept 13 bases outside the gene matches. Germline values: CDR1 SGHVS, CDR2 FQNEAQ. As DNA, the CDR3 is TGTGCCAGCAGCTTAGGGATTGGGGCGGGGGTAGGGGAGACCCAGTACTTC. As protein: CASSLGIGAGVGETQYF.

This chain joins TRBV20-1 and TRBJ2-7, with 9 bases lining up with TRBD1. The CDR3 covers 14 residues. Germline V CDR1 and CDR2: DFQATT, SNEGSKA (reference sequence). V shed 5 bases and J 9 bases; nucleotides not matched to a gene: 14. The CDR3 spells CSAPHPGTGILQYF. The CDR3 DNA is TGCAGTGCTCCCCACCCCGGGACAGGGATTTTGCAGTACTTC.

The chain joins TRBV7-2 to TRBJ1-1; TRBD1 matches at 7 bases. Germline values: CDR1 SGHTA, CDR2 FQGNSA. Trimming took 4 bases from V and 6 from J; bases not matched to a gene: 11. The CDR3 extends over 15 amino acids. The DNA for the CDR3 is TGTGCCAGCAGCTCCTTCGCCGGACAGGTAGCTGAAGCTTTCTTT. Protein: CASSSFAGQVAEAFF.

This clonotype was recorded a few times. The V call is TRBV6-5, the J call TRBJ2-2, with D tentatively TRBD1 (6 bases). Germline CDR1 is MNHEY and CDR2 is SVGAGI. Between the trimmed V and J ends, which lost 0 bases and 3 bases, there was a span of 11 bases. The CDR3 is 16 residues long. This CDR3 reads CASSYSKGVHTGELFF. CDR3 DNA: TGTGCCAGCAGTTACTCGAAGGGGGTGCACACCGGGGAGCTGTTTTTT.

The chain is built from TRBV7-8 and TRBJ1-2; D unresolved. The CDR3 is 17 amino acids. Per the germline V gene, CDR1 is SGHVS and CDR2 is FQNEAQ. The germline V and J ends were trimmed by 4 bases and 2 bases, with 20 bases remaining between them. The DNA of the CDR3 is TGTGCCAGCAGCTCGACCAAGTATGGGGTGACCAACTATGGCTACACCTTC. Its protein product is CASSSTKYGVTNYGYTF.

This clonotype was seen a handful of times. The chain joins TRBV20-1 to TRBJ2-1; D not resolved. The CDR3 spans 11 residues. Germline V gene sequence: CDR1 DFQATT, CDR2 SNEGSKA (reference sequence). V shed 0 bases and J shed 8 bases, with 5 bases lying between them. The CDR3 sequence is CSARDRHEQFF. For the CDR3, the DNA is TGCAGTGCTAGAGATAGACATGAGCAGTTCTTC.

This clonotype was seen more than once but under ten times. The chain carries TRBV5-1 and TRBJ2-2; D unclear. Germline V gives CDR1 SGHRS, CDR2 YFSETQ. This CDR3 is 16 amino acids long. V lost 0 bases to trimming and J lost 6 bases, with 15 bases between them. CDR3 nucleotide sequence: TGCGCCAGCAGCTTGGCAAAGAATGCGGTGGCCGGGGAGCTGTTTTTT. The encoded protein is CASSLAKNAVAGELFF.

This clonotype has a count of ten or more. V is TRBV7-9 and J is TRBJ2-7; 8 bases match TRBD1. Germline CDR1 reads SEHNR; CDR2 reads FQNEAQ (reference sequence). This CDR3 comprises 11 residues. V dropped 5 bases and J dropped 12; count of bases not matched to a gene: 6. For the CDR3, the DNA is TGTGCCAGCAGCCTAACAGGGGGGACGTACTTC. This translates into CASSLTGGTYF. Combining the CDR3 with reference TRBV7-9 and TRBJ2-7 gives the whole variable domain DTGVSQNPRHKITKRGQNVTFRCDPISEHNRLYWYRQTLGQGPEFLTYFQNEAQLEKSRLLSDRFSAERPKGSFSTLEIQRTEQGDSAMYLCASSLTGGTYFGPGTRLTVT.

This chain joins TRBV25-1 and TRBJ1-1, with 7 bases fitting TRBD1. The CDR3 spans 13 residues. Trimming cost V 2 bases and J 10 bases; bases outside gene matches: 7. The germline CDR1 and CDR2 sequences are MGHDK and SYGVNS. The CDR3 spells CASSEADRPLAFF. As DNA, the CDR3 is TGTGCCAGCAGTGAAGCGGACAGGCCGTTAGCTTTCTTT.

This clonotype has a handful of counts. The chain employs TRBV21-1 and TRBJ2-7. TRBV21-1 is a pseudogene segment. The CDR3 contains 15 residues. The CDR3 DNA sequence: TGTGCCAGCAGCAAAGCCCCAGGGACCCCCTACGAGCAGTACGTC. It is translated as CASSKAPGTPYEQYV.

The CDR3 loop reads CASTDSRGALFSSYNSPLHF. The CDR3 DNA reads TGTGCCAGCACCGACAGTCGGGGAGCCCTATTTAGCTCCTATAATTCACCCCTCCACTTT. V gene TRBV3-1 combines with J gene TRBJ1-6; tentative D call: TRBD1 (5 bases). Germline V gene sequence: CDR1 LGHDT, CDR2 YNNKEL (reference sequence). The CDR3 is 20 residues long. Trimming shortened V by 7 bases and J by 0 bases, and 25 bases separated the two germline ends.